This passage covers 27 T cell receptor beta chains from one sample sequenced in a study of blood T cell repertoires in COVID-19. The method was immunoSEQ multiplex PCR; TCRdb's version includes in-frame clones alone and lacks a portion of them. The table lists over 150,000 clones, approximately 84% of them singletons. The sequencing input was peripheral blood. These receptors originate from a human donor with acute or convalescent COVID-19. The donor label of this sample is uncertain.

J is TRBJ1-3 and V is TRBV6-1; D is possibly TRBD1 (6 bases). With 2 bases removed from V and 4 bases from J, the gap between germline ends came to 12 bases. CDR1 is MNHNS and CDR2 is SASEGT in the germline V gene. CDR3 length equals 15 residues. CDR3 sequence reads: CASSERGAEGNTIYF. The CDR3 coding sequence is TGTGCCAGCAGTGAACGGGGGGCTGAAGGAAACACCATATATTTT.

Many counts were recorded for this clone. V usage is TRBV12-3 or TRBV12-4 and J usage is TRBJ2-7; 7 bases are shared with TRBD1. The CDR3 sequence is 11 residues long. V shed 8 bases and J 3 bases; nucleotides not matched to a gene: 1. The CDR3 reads CASRDSYEQYF. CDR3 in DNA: TGTGCCAGCCGGGACAGCTACGAGCAGTACTTC.

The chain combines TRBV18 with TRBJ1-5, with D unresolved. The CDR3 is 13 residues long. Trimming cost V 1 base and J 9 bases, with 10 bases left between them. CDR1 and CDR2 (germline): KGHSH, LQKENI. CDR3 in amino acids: CASSPLASGPQHF. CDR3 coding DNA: TGTGCCAGCTCACCACTTGCGTCAGGGCCCCAGCATTTT.

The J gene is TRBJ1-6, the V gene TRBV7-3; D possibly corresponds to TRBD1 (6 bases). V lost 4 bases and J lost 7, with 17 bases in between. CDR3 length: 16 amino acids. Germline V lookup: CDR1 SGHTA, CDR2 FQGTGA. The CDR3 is CASSSSGRGENSPLHF. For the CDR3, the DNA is TGTGCCAGCAGCTCCTCCGGCAGGGGAGAGAATTCACCCCTCCACTTT.

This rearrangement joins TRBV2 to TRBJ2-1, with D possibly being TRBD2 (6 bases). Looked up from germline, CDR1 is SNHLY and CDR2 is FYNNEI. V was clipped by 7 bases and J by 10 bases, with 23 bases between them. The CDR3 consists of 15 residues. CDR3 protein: CASTPSGVSGGEQFF. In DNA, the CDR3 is TGTGCCAGCACCCCCTCCGGGGTTAGCGGTGGGGAGCAGTTCTTC.

The CDR3 reads CASSSAPLGEQFF. The DNA for the CDR3 is TGTGCCAGCTCATCAGCTCCTTTGGGCGAGCAGTTCTTC. The rearrangement links TRBV18 to TRBJ2-1; D is undetermined. The CDR3 consists of 13 residues. From germline, CDR1 is KGHSH and CDR2 LQKENI. V lost 5 bases and J 10 bases, leaving 15 bases between the germline ends. Full variable domain (remainder filled in from reference TRBV18 and TRBJ2-1): NAGVMQNPRHLVRRRGQEARLRCSPMKGHSHVYWYRQLPEEGLKFMVYLQKENIIDESGMPKERFSAEFPKEGPSILRIQQVVRGDSAAYFCASSSAPLGEQFFGPGTRLTVL.

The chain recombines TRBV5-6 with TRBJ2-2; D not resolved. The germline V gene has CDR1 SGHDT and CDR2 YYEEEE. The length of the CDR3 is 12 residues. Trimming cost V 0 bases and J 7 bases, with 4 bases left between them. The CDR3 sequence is CASSLVSGELFF. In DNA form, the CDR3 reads TGTGCCAGCAGCTTGGTTAGCGGGGAGCTGTTTTTT.

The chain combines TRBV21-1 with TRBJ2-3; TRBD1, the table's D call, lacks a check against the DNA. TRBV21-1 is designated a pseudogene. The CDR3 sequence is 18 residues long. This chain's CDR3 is CASSKGPGTGQHTDTQYF. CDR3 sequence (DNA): TGTGCCAGCAGCAAAGGTCCAGGGACAGGGCAACACACAGATACGCAGTATTTT.

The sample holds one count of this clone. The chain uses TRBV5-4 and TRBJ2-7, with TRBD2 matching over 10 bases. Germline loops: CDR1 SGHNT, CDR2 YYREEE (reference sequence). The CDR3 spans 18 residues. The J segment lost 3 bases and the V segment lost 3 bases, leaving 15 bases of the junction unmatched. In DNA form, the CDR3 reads TGTGCCAGCAGCTCCCGAGCTAGCGGGAGAGGCGTCAACTACGAGCAGTACTTC. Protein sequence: CASSSRASGRGVNYEQYF.

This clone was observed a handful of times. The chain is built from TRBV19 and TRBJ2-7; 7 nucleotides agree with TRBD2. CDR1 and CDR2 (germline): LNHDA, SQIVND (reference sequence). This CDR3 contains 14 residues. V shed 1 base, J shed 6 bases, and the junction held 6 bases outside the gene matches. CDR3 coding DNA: TGTGCCAGTAGTATAGGACTAGCAGATGTCGAGCAGTACTTC. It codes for CASSIGLADVEQYF.

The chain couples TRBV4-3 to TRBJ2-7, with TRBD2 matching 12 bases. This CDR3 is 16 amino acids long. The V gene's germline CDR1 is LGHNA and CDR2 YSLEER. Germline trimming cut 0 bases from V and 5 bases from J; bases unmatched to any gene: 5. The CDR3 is CASSQDLGLAGHEQYF. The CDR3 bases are TGCGCCAGCAGCCAAGATCTGGGACTAGCGGGCCACGAGCAGTACTTC.

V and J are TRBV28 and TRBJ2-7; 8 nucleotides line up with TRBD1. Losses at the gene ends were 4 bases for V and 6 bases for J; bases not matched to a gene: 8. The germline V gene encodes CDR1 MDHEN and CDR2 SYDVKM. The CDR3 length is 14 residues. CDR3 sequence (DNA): TGTGCCAGCAGTTCCGCGACAGGGGCTGGCGAGCAGTACTTC. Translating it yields CASSSATGAGEQYF.

In DNA form, the CDR3 reads TGTGCCAGCAGCGGAAGGCCCCTCCCCGGGACTAGCGGGAGGCACCAAGAGACCCAGTACTTC. This sequence encodes CASSGRPLPGTSGRHQETQYF. This chain uses TRBV9 with TRBJ2-5, with TRBD2 matching over 15 bases. The CDR3 is 21 amino acids. The trim removed 3 bases at V and 0 bases at J, leaving 15 bases unmatched. Germline V CDR1 and CDR2: SGDLS, YYNGEE.

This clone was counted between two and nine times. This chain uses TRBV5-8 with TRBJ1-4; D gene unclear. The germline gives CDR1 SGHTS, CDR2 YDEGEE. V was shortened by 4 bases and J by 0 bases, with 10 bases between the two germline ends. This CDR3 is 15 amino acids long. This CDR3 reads CASSGQSATNEKLFF. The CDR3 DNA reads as TGTGCCAGCAGCGGTCAGTCTGCAACTAATGAAAAACTGTTTTTT.

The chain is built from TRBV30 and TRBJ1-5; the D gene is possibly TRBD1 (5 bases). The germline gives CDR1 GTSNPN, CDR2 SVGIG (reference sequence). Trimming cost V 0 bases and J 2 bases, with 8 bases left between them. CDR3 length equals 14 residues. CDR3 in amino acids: CAWSVQTGNQPQHF. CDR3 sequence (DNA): TGTGCCTGGAGTGTACAGACAGGCAATCAGCCCCAGCATTTT.

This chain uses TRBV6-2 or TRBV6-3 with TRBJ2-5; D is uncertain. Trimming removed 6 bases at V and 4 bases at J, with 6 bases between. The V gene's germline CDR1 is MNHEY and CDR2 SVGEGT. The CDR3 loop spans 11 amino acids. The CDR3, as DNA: TGTGCCAGCAGCCAGAGAGAGACCCAGTACTTC. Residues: CASSQRETQYF.

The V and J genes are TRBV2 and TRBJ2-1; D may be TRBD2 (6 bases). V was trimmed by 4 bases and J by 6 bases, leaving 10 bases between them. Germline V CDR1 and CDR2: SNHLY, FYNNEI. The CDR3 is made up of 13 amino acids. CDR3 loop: CASSGPLANEQFF. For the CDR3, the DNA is TGTGCCAGCAGTGGCCCACTAGCCAATGAGCAGTTCTTC.

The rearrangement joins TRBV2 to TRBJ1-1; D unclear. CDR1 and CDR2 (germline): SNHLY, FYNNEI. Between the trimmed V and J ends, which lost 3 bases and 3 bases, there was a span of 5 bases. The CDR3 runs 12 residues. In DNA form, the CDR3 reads TGTGCCAGCAGTGATCCGGACACTGAAGCTTTCTTT. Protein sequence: CASSDPDTEAFF.

The CDR3 bases are TGTGCCAGCAGCAAAGGTGGCAGGGGCGATTCACCCCTCCACTTT. Translated, it gives CASSKGGRGDSPLHF. V gene TRBV21-1 combines with J gene TRBJ1-6; the DNA was not used to check the table's D call, TRBD1. TRBV21-1 has pseudogene status. CDR3 length: 15 residues.

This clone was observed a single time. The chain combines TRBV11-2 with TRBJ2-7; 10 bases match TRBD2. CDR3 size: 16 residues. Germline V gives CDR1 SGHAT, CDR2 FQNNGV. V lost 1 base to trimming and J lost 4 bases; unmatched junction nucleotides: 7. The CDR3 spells CASSLGLAGAFYEQYF. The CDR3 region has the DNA TGTGCCAGCAGCTTAGGGCTAGCGGGAGCCTTTTACGAGCAGTACTTC.

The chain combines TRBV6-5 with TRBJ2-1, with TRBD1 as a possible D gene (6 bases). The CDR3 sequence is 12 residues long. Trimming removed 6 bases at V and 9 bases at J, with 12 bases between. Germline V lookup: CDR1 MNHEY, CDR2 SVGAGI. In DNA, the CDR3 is TGTGCCAGCAGAATACAGGGCGGTGAGCAGTTCTTC. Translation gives CASRIQGGEQFF.

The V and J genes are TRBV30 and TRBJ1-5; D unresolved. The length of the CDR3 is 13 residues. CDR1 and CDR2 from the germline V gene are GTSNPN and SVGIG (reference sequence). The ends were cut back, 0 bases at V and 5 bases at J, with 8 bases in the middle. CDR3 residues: CAWSVDRDQPQHF. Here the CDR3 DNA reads TGTGCCTGGAGTGTAGATCGAGATCAGCCCCAGCATTTT. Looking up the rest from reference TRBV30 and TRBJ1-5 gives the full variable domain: SQTIHQWPATLVQPVGSPLSLECTVEGTSNPNLYWYRQAAGRGLQLLFYSVGIGQISSEVPQNLSASRPQDRQFILSSKKLLLSDSGFYLCAWSVDRDQPQHFGDGTRLSIL.

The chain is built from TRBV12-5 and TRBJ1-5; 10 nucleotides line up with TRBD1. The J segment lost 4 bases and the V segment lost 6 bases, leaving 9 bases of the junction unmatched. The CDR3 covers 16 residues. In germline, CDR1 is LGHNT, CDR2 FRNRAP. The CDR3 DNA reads TGTGCTAGTGGATTCTTCGGACAGGGGGGTAATCAGCCCCAGCATTTT. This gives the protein CASGFFGQGGNQPQHF.

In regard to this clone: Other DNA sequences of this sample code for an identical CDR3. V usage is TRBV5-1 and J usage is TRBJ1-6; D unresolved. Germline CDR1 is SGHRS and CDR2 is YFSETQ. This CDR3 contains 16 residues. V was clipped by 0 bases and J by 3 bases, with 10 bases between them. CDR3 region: CASSLAGVVYNSPLHF. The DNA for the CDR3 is TGCGCCAGCAGCTTGGCAGGTGTTGTCTATAATTCACCCCTCCACTTT.

CDR3 DNA: TGTGCCAGCAGCTCACGGACTAGCGGTAGCACAGATACGCAGTATTTT. Encoded protein: CASSSRTSGSTDTQYF. V usage is TRBV9 and J usage is TRBJ2-3; 10 bases agree with TRBD2. The CDR3 covers 16 residues. Germline V gene sequence: CDR1 SGDLS, CDR2 YYNGEE. V lost 4 bases and J lost 0; bases outside the gene matches: 5.

This CDR3 is CASSLNGRGQYF. The CDR3, as DNA: TGTGCCAGCAGCTTAAATGGGAGAGGGCAGTATTTT. This chain joins TRBV7-3 and TRBJ2-3; tentatively, D is TRBD2 (5 bases). In germline, CDR1 is SGHTA, CDR2 FQGTGA. The CDR3 has 12 amino acids. The germline V and J ends were trimmed by 1 base and 11 bases, with 10 bases remaining between them.

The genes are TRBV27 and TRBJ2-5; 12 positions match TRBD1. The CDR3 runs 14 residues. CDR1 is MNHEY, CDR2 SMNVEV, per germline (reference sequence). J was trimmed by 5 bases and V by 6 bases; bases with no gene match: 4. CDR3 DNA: TGTGCCAGCAGAGGGGACAGGGGGCTCGAGACCCAGTACTTC. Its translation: CASRGDRGLETQYF.